The subject of this entry is one T cell receptor (beta chain). Antigen: not known. Germline CDR1 reads SGHNT; CDR2 reads YYREEE (reference sequence). The CDR3 extends over 16 amino acids. V lost 2 bases to trimming and J lost 3 bases; unmatched junction nucleotides: 10. Every patient was affected by relapse after autologous stem cell transplantation, while exposure to brentuximab vedotin was not uniform. TCRdb's table, derived via immunoSEQ multiplex PCR, lists solely in-frame clones and lacks some. The sample consists of 30,000 to 40,000 clones, around 78% of them appearing once. This entry belongs to a study of PD-1 blockade in classical Hodgkin lymphoma. Study results and caveats: CD4+ TCR diversity rose significantly by C4D1, and CD8+ TCR diversity did not. The authors excluded patients who started nivolumab under 1 year after ASCT. Patients newly diagnosed and complete responders had comparable baseline diversity.

The chain recombines TRBV5-4 with TRBJ1-2; 7 bases fit TRBD1. This sample comprised peripheral blood mononuclear cells (PBMCs), obtained at baseline. The clonotype was recovered from a human donor with classical Hodgkin lymphoma. For the CDR3, the DNA is TGTGCCAGCAGCTTAGGGGGCGGGAGGGAAGACTATGGCTACACCTTC. It encodes CASSLGGGREDYGYTF.